The 3 T cell receptor beta chains in this list originate from one sample, sequenced in a study of Graves' ophthalmopathy and Graves' hyperthyroidism. Amplification of TCR beta CDR3 regions used RNA transcripts. Second-round multiplex PCR came after first-round RT-PCR with HTBI primers. Via MiXCR, TCRdb re-called the multiplex PCR reads, giving one row per CDR3 protein. The table shows approximately 540,000 distinct CDR3 sequences, with under 45% occurring only once. What was sequenced was peripheral blood or thyroid tissue (not recorded which). These receptors all stem from an adult man with Graves' hyperthyroidism.

Many counts were recorded for this clonotype. The rearrangement links TRBV20-1 to TRBJ1-1; D might be TRBD1 (5 bases). The CDR3 covers 14 residues. Germline V gene lookup returns CDR1 DFQATT and CDR2 SNEGSKA (reference sequence). Trimming stripped 5 bases from V and 11 bases from J, with 24 bases between. CDR3 sequence reads: CSAQPPGTQRWAFF. DNA of the CDR3: TGCAGTGCTCAACCCCCCGGGACCCAAAGGTGGGCTTTCTTT.

This clonotype was detected ten times or more. The chain recombines TRBV12-3 or TRBV12-4 with TRBJ2-7; 13 bases match TRBD2. CDR3 size: 14 residues. V was pared by 6 bases and J by 7 bases, with 6 bases of the junction left unmatched. In DNA form, the CDR3 reads TGTGCCAGCAGGGGGACTAGCGGGGTTAGTGAGCAGTACTTC. Translating gives CASRGTSGVSEQYF.

This clonotype occurred many times. The chain is built from TRBV29-1 and TRBJ1-1; D perhaps matches TRBD1 (6 bases). Deletions cut 1 base from V and 8 bases from J, with 8 bases between. The CDR3 runs 11 residues. Per germline, CDR1 SQVTM and CDR2 ANQGSEA. Here the CDR3 DNA reads TGCAGCGTTGAAGGGACAGTAGAAGCTTTCTTT. Protein sequence: CSVEGTVEAFF.